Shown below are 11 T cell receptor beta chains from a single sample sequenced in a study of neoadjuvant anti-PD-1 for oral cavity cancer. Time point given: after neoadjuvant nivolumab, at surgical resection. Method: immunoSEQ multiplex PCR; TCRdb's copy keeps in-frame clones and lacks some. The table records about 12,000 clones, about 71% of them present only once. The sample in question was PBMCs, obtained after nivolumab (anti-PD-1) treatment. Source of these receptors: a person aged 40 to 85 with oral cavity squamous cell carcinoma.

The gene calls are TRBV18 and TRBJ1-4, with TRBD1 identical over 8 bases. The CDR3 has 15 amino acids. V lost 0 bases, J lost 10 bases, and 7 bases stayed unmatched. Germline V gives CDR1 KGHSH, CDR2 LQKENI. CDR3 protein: CASSPPSDRDGKLFF. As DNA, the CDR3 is TGTGCCAGCTCACCACCGTCGGACAGGGATGGAAAACTGTTTTTT.

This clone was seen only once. CDR3 in amino acids: CASSRRTGRGTEAFF. The CDR3 nucleotides are TGTGCCAGTAGTAGGCGGACAGGGAGAGGAACTGAAGCTTTCTTT. J is TRBJ1-1 and V is TRBV19, with 8 bases identical to TRBD1. The CDR3 covers 15 residues. V lost 4 bases and J lost 5; bases outside the gene matches: 9. Germline CDR1 reads LNHDA; CDR2 reads SQIVND (reference sequence). Variable domain in full (rest from reference TRBV19 and TRBJ1-1): DGGITQSPKYLFRKEGQNVTLSCEQNLNHDAMYWYRQDPGQGLRLIYYSQIVNDFQKGDIAEGYSVSREKKESFPLTVTSAQKNPTAFYLCASSRRTGRGTEAFFGQGTRLTVV.

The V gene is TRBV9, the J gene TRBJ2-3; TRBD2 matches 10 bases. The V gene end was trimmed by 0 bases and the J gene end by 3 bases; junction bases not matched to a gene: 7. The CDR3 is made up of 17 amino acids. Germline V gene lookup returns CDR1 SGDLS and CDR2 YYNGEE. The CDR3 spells CASSVGASGGWTDTQYF. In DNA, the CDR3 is TGTGCCAGCAGCGTAGGGGCTAGCGGGGGTTGGACAGATACGCAGTATTTT.

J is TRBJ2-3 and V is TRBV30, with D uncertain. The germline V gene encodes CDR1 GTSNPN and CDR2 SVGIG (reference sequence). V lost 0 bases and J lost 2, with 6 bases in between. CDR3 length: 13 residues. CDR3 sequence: CAWSVGLTDTQYF. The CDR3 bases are TGTGCCTGGAGTGTAGGTCTCACAGATACGCAGTATTTT.

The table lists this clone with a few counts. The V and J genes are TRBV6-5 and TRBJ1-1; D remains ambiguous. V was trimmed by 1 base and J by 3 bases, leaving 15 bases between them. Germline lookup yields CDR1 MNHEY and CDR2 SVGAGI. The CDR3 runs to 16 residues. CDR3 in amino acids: CASSYYDTGKDTEAFF. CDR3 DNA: TGTGCCAGCAGTTACTACGACACGGGGAAGGACACTGAAGCTTTCTTT.

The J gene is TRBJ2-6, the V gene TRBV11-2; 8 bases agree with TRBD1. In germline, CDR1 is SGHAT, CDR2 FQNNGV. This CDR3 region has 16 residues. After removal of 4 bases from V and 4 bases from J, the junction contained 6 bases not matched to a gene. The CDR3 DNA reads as TGTGCCAGCAGCTCCCACCAGGGGGCCGGGGCCAACGTCCTGACTTTC. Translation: CASSSHQGAGANVLTF.

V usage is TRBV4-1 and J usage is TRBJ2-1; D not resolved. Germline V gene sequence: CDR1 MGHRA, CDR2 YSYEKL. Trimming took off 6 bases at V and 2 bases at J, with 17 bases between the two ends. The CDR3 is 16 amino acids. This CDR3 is CASSDVGRRTYNEQFF. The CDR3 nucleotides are TGCGCCAGCAGTGATGTGGGTAGAAGGACCTACAATGAGCAGTTCTTC.

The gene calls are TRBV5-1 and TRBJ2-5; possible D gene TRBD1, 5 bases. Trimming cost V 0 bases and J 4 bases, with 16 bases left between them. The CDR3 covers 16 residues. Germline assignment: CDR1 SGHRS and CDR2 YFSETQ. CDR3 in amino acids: CASSLANLQGRETQYF. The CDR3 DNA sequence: TGCGCCAGCAGCTTGGCCAATTTGCAGGGTAGAGAGACCCAGTACTTC.

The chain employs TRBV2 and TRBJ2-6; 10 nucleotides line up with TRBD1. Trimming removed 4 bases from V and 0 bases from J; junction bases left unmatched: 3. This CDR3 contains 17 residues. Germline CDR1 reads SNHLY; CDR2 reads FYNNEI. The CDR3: CASSVRDRGSGANVLTF. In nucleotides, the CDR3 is TGTGCCAGCAGTGTACGGGACAGGGGCTCTGGGGCCAACGTCCTGACTTTC.

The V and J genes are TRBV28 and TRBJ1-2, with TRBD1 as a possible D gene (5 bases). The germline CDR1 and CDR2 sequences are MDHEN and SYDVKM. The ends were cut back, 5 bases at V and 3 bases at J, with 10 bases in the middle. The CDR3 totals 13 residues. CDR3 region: CASSGGWDYGYTF. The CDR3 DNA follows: TGTGCCAGCAGTGGGGGGTGGGACTATGGCTACACCTTC.

The CDR3 DNA sequence: TGTGCCATCAGTGATGGTGAGATATACGAGCAGTACTTC. It specifies CAISDGEIYEQYF. The V and J genes are TRBV10-3 and TRBJ2-7; D is ambiguous. Germline CDR1 and CDR2: ENHRY and SYGVKD. Trimming took 3 bases from V and 4 from J, leaving 10 bases between them. There are 13 residues in the CDR3.